These 26 T cell receptor beta chains came from one sample sequenced in a study of T cells in Graves' hyperthyroidism and ophthalmopathy. The investigators amplified TCR beta CDR3 regions from RNA transcripts. HTBI primers were employed in a first-round RT-PCR of the TCR CDR3. TCRdb itself ran the multiplex PCR reads through MiXCR, one entry per CDR3 protein. The sample comprises roughly 380,000 distinct CDR3 sequences, roughly 13% of which are singletons, and about 5% rests with the top ten. Material for sequencing was blood. These TCRs come from a woman aged 18-30 years with Graves' hyperthyroidism.

At least ten counts were recorded for this clonotype. The V gene is TRBV20-1, the J gene TRBJ2-1, with D perhaps matching TRBD2 (6 bases). CDR3 length: 16 residues. Germline V gives CDR1 DFQATT, CDR2 SNEGSKA (reference sequence). Trimming pared 2 bases from V and 8 bases from J, leaving 22 bases between. CDR3 residues: CSARHISTSRLDEQFF. CDR3 bases: TGCAGTGCTAGACACATCAGCACTAGCCGTCTGGATGAGCAGTTCTTC.

This clonotype was counted at least ten times. The chain couples TRBV27 to TRBJ2-7; D perhaps matches TRBD2 (5 bases). CDR1 is MNHEY, CDR2 SMNVEV, per germline (reference sequence). The CDR3 is 15 residues long. V shed 2 bases and J shed 4 bases, with 15 bases lying between them. Here the CDR3 DNA reads TGTGCCAGCAGTTTAGCGGGCAGAGCTTCATACGAGCAGTACTTC. This translates into CASSLAGRASYEQYF.

The chain uses TRBV4-2 and TRBJ2-2; D remains ambiguous. The CDR3 extends over 17 amino acids. The V end was cut by 0 bases, the J end by 0 bases, with 11 bases between. Per the germline V gene, CDR1 is LGHNA and CDR2 is YNFKEQ. The CDR3 nucleotides read TGTGCCAGCAGCCAAGACGGAACGGAGTCGAACACCGGGGAGCTGTTTTTT. Encoded protein: CASSQDGTESNTGELFF.

The rearrangement uses TRBV7-6 and TRBJ1-2, with D perhaps TRBD1 (6 bases). The CDR3 is 18 amino acids. The V end lost 1 base, the J end lost 7 bases, and 25 bases lay between the germline ends. Germline loops: CDR1 SGHVS, CDR2 FNYEAQ. The CDR3 nucleotides read TGTGCCAGCAGCTTAGAGGCTCGGCCAGGGGTTCGCAATCGTGGCTACACCTTC. Translating it yields CASSLEARPGVRNRGYTF.

For this clonotype: This may come from a read error, since a much larger clone is one base off. The CDR3 loop reads CASSWGLGAEQYF. CDR3 nucleotides: TGCGCCAGCAGCTGGGGACTAGGTGCCGAGCAGTACTTC. The chain combines TRBV5-1 with TRBJ2-7, with TRBD2 matching 8 bases. V was clipped by 3 bases and J by 6 bases; unmatched bases: 5. CDR1 SGHRS and CDR2 YFSETQ come from the germline V gene. The CDR3 runs to 13 residues.

This clonotype has at least ten counts. DNA for the CDR3: TGCGCCAGCAGCTTAATGCGGGAGCAGTTCTTC. This translates into CASSLMREQFF. This chain links TRBV5-1 with TRBJ2-1; D remains ambiguous. CDR3 length: 11 residues. Germline V lookup: CDR1 SGHRS, CDR2 YFSETQ. The V end was cut by 2 bases, the J end by 10 bases, with 7 bases between.

The genes are TRBV6-1 and TRBJ2-3, with a possible D match to TRBD2 (6 bases). From germline, CDR1 is MNHNS and CDR2 SASEGT. The V and J ends lost 6 bases and 1 base respectively, with 14 bases between them. The length of the CDR3 is 15 residues. CDR3 sequence reads: CASSNTGGGTDTQYF. The CDR3 nucleotides are TGTGCCAGCAGCAATACAGGCGGGGGCACAGATACGCAGTATTTT.

This clonotype was seen ten or more times. This chain joins TRBV30 and TRBJ1-1, with 10 bases matching TRBD1. The junction had 14 bases not matched to a gene; V was cut back by 3 bases and J by 4 bases. The CDR3 is made up of 17 amino acids. Germline V gene lookup returns CDR1 GTSNPN and CDR2 SVGIG (reference sequence). The CDR3 sequence: CAWRLPGQGKQGTEAFF. The DNA for the CDR3 is TGTGCCTGGAGACTTCCGGGACAGGGGAAACAGGGCACTGAAGCTTTCTTT.

This clonotype appeared many times. The chain recombines TRBV28 with TRBJ2-7, with 9 bases aligning to TRBD1. The ends lost 5 bases at V and 5 bases at J; junction bases unmatched: 19. The CDR3 has 18 residues. CDR1 and CDR2 (germline): MDHEN, SYDVKM. For the CDR3, the DNA is TGTGCCAGCAGTCTACCTTCGTGTCGTCCCGGGACAGGGAACGAGCAGTACTTC. It is translated as CASSLPSCRPGTGNEQYF. Supplemented by reference TRBV28 and TRBJ2-7, the full variable domain reads DVKVTQSSRYLVKRTGEKVFLECVQDMDHENMFWYRQDPGLGLRLIYFSYDVKMKEKGDIPEGYSVSREKKERFSLILESASTNQTSMYLCASSLPSCRPGTGNEQYFGPGTRLTVT.

Turning to this clonotype: A read error is possible here, since a much larger clone lies one base away. The chain joins TRBV7-9 to TRBJ2-1, with 10 bases that match TRBD2. This CDR3 has 15 amino acids. V dropped 1 base and J dropped 4; count of bases not matched to a gene: 1. Per germline, CDR1 SEHNR and CDR2 FQNEAQ (reference sequence). CDR3 amino acids: CASSLELAGYNEQFF. DNA of the CDR3: TGTGCCAGCAGCTTAGAACTAGCGGGGTACAATGAGCAGTTCTTC.

This clonotype was picked up a small number of times. The V call is TRBV27, the J call TRBJ2-5, with a weak D call TRBD2 (7 bases). CDR3 length: 15 amino acids. The V and J ends lost 2 bases and 9 bases respectively, with 19 bases between them. CDR1 MNHEY and CDR2 SMNVEV come from the germline V gene (reference sequence). The CDR3 here is CASSLAGRGREAQYF. Written as DNA, the CDR3 is TGTGCCAGCAGTTTAGCGGGCAGGGGACGGGAGGCCCAGTACTTC.

The chain employs TRBV30 and TRBJ2-5; 9 bases align to TRBD1. Germline lookup yields CDR1 GTSNPN and CDR2 SVGIG (reference sequence). The CDR3 consists of 16 residues. V lost 0 bases, J lost 4 bases, and 9 bases stayed unmatched. CDR3 DNA: TGTGCCTGGAGTGTAGGGGCGTCGACAGGGGGAGAGACCCAGTACTTC. As protein: CAWSVGASTGGETQYF.

This clonotype has ten or more counts. The chain carries TRBV6-1 and TRBJ2-5, with TRBD2 matching 8 bases. CDR1 and CDR2 from the germline V gene are MNHNS and SASEGT. The CDR3 has 15 residues. Trimming took 7 bases from V and 6 from J; bases not matched to a gene: 13. CDR3 sequence (DNA): TGTGCCAGCAACGGATTCGGGAGCGGGAGTCAGACCCAGTACTTC. It codes for CASNGFGSGSQTQYF.

This clonotype was seen ten or more times. As DNA, the CDR3 is TGCAGTGCTAGGTTCGACTCGGTCAGCACTGAAGCTTTCTTT. Translating gives CSARFDSVSTEAFF. V usage is TRBV20-1 and J usage is TRBJ1-1, with no clear D. Germline CDR1 and CDR2: DFQATT and SNEGSKA (reference sequence). Trimming pared 3 bases from V and 4 bases from J, leaving 15 bases between. This CDR3 has 14 residues.

The chain uses TRBV15 and TRBJ1-1; tentatively, D is TRBD1 (6 bases). CDR3 length equals 13 residues. Per germline, CDR1 LNHNV and CDR2 YYDKDF (reference sequence). Trimming stripped 0 bases from V and 11 bases from J, with 13 bases between. The CDR3 nucleotides are TGTGCCACCAGCAGAGAGGCCCAGGGGATGGCTTTCTTT. This sequence encodes CATSREAQGMAFF. Filled out from reference TRBV15 and TRBJ1-1, the complete variable domain reads DAMVIQNPRYQVTQFGKPVTLSCSQTLNHNVMYWYQQKSSQAPKLLFHYYDKDFNNEADTPDNFQSRRPNTSFCFLDIRSPGLGDTAMYLCATSREAQGMAFFGQGTRLTVV.

V gene TRBV7-3 combines with J gene TRBJ1-6; no clear D. The CDR3 loop spans 15 amino acids. V lost 0 bases and J 10 bases, leaving 13 bases between the germline ends. Germline V gene data show CDR1 as SGHTA and CDR2 as FQGTGA. The DNA for the CDR3 is TGTGCCAGCAGCTTAACCGGACGGGAGGGATCACCCCTCCACTTT. Amino acids: CASSLTGREGSPLHF. The variable domain in full, completed from reference TRBV7-3 and TRBJ1-6, reads GAGVSQTPSNKVTEKGKYVELRCDPISGHTALYWYRQSLGQGPEFLIYFQGTGAADDSGLPNDRFFAVRPEGSVSTLKIQRTERGDSAVYLCASSLTGREGSPLHFGNGTRLTVT.

This clonotype was seen repeatedly, ten times or more. V usage is TRBV11-2 and J usage is TRBJ1-5; the D gene is possibly TRBD1 (6 bases). V was shortened by 1 base and J by 4 bases, with 14 bases between the two germline ends. The CDR3 sequence is 16 residues long. Germline-derived CDR1 and CDR2 are SGHAT and FQNNGV. CDR3 region: CASSLARGGWNQPQHF. Here the CDR3 DNA reads TGTGCCAGCAGCTTAGCCCGGGGGGGCTGGAATCAGCCCCAGCATTTT.

This clonotype was seen a few times. The chain employs TRBV4-2 and TRBJ1-1; D gene unclear. Trimming left V 0 bases short and J 4 bases short, with 12 bases between. Germline CDR1 LGHNA, CDR2 YNFKEQ. The CDR3 runs 15 residues. The CDR3 DNA follows: TGTGCCAGCAGCCAAGACCTCGATGCGAGCACTGAAGCTTTCTTT. Translated, it gives CASSQDLDASTEAFF.

The chain combines TRBV29-1 with TRBJ2-1; TRBD2 matches at 11 bases. Near its end, the DNA agrees better with TRBJ2-7, so the J call may be wrong. The germline V gene has CDR1 SQVTM and CDR2 ANQGSEA. The CDR3 runs 14 residues. The CDR3 bases are TGCAGCGTTGGGGGGACTAGCGGTTACAATGAGCAGTACTTC. Translating gives CSVGGTSGYNEQYF.

The V gene is TRBV7-9, the J gene TRBJ2-7, with D tentatively TRBD1 or TRBD2 (5 bases each). Germline V CDR1 and CDR2: SEHNR, FQNEAQ (reference sequence). The CDR3 totals 14 residues. The germline V and J ends were trimmed by 0 bases and 5 bases, with 11 bases remaining between them. In nucleotides, the CDR3 is TGTGCCAGCAGCTTAGCCCGGGGCAGTCACGAGCAGTACTTC. Its translation is CASSLARGSHEQYF. The full variable domain, in which reference TRBV7-9 and TRBJ2-7 provide the parts outside the CDR3, is DTGVSQNPRHKITKRGQNVTFRCDPISEHNRLYWYRQTLGQGPEFLTYFQNEAQLEKSRLLSDRFSAERPKGSFSTLEIQRTEQGDSAMYLCASSLARGSHEQYFGPGTRLTVT.

This clonotype was observed at least ten times. J is TRBJ2-7 and V is TRBV7-9; D not resolved. This CDR3 has 13 residues. Per the germline V gene, CDR1 is SEHNR and CDR2 is FQNEAQ (reference sequence). Trimming took 6 bases from V and 1 from J, leaving 10 bases between them. DNA of the CDR3: TGTGCCAGCAGTGCTACCGAGTCCTACGAGCAGTACTTC. The encoded protein is CASSATESYEQYF.

The table lists this clonotype with many counts. The gene calls are TRBV6-1 and TRBJ1-6; no firm D call. Deletions cut 4 bases from V and 3 bases from J, with 10 bases between. From germline, CDR1 is MNHNS and CDR2 SASEGT. The CDR3 spans 15 residues. The CDR3 coding sequence is TGTGCCAGCAGTGTGAGCCGGGTCTATAATTCACCCCTCCACTTT. Protein sequence: CASSVSRVYNSPLHF.

The chain carries TRBV2 and TRBJ2-2, with D perhaps being TRBD1 or TRBD2 (5 bases each). The germline gives CDR1 SNHLY, CDR2 FYNNEI. V was clipped by 2 bases and J by 4 bases, with 20 bases between them. This CDR3 contains 18 residues. The CDR3 sequence: CASSEIPKGPLSTGELFF. The CDR3 region has the DNA TGTGCCAGCAGTGAAATACCAAAGGGACCCTTGAGCACCGGGGAGCTGTTTTTT. The full variable domain, with the rest looked up from reference TRBV2 and TRBJ2-2, is EPEVTQTPSHQVTQMGQEVILRCVPISNHLYFYWYRQILGQKVEFLVSFYNNEISEKSEIFDDQFSVERPDGSNFTLKIRSTKLEDSAMYFCASSEIPKGPLSTGELFFGEGSRLTVL.

The chain joins TRBV11-2 to TRBJ1-6, with a possible D match to TRBD1 (6 bases). Trimming left V 2 bases short and J 7 bases short, with 18 bases between. From germline, CDR1 is SGHAT and CDR2 FQNNGV. This CDR3 has 17 residues. CDR3 residues: CASSLTSLGASNSPLHF. As DNA, the CDR3 is TGTGCCAGCAGCTTAACATCTCTGGGGGCCTCAAATTCACCCCTCCACTTT.

This clonotype has a count of ten or more. The V gene is TRBV12-3 or TRBV12-4, the J gene TRBJ2-1; D is ambiguous. V lost 7 bases to trimming and J lost 3 bases, with 13 bases between them. The CDR3 runs to 14 residues. The CDR3 region has the DNA TGTGCCAGCATGCGTAGGGTTGACTACAATGAGCAGTTCTTC. This sequence encodes CASMRRVDYNEQFF.

This sequence joins TRBV20-1 and TRBJ2-1, with 15 bases fitting TRBD2. The CDR3 extends over 18 amino acids. Germline V CDR1 and CDR2: DFQATT, SNEGSKA (reference sequence). Trimming took 7 bases from V and 1 from J; bases not matched to a gene: 11. The CDR3 nucleotides read TGCAGTGTTCGATCGGGACTAGCGGGAGGAAGATCCTACAATGAGCAGTTCTTC. This gives the protein CSVRSGLAGGRSYNEQFF.